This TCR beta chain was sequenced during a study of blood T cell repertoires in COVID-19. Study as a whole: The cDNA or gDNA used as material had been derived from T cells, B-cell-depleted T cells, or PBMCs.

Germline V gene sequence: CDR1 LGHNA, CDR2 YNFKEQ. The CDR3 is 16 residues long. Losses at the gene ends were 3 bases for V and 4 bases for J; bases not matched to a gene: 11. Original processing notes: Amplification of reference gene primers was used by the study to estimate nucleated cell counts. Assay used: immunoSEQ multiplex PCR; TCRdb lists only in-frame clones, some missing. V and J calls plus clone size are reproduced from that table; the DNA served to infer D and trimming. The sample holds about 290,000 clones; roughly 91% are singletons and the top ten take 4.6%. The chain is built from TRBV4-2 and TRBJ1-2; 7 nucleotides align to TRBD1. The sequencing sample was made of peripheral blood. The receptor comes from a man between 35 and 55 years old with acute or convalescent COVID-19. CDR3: CASSQVFRGPTYGYTF. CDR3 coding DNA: TGTGCCAGCAGCCAGGTGTTTAGGGGGCCTACCTATGGCTACACCTTC.